These 29 T cell receptor beta chains were sequenced from one sample in a study of regulatory T cells in long-lasting Graves disease. Time point noted: newly diagnosed GD, antithyroid drugs for less than 3 months. With RNA extracted from PBMCs as input, the TCR library was made. Arm-PCR with iRepertoire HTBI primers amplified the CDR3 regions for these TCR beta libraries. Each CDR3 protein gets one entry after TCRdb re-called the multiplex PCR reads with MiXCR. The table has about 440,000 distinct CDR3 sequences, 15% to 20% seen once. These records were also assigned to another study, of T cells in Graves' hyperthyroidism and ophthalmopathy.

The sequencing used peripheral blood mononuclear cells (PBMCs), collected at new diagnosis, from a patient treated with antithyroid drugs. These receptor sequences come from a young woman with Graves disease.

The sample holds a few counts of this clonotype. V and J are TRBV20-1 and TRBJ1-4; perhaps TRBD1 as D (6 bases). Between the trimmed V and J ends, which lost 6 bases and 11 bases, there was a span of 13 bases. CDR3 length equals 11 residues. CDR1 is DFQATT, CDR2 SNEGSKA, per germline (reference sequence). CDR3 residues: CSANQGRKLFF. The CDR3 DNA reads TGCAGTGCCAACCAGGGGAGGAAACTGTTTTTT.

The CDR3 sequence is CASTTEYKNIQYF. For the CDR3, the DNA is TGTGCCAGCACCACGGAATACAAAAACATTCAGTACTTC. V is TRBV7-9 and J is TRBJ2-4; D gene ambiguous. The V end lost 7 bases, the J end lost 3 bases, and 10 bases lay between the germline ends. The CDR3 consists of 13 residues. Germline assignment: CDR1 SEHNR and CDR2 FQNEAQ (reference sequence).

Comments on this clonotype: A much larger clone lies a single base off, so this may be a read error. V gene TRBV6-9 combines with J gene TRBJ2-1; D remains unclear. The CDR3 length is 16 residues. Germline V CDR1 and CDR2: MNHGY, SVAAGI. V lost 3 bases and J lost 11, with 23 bases in between. CDR3 DNA sequence: TGTGCCAGCAGTTACCCCCCCCGGCGCAACCCTACGCAGCAGTTCTTC. Translating it yields CASSYPPRRNPTQQFF.

Many counts were recorded for this clonotype. The chain couples TRBV15 to TRBJ1-4; possibly TRBD1 for D (5 bases). The CDR3 is made up of 17 amino acids. V dropped 8 bases and J dropped 2 bases, with 21 bases sitting between them. Germline V gene sequence: CDR1 LNHNV, CDR2 YYDKDF (reference sequence). The CDR3: CATSPGRPGGTNEKLFF. DNA of the CDR3: TGTGCCACCTCGCCGGGACGCCCGGGGGGGACTAATGAAAAACTGTTTTTT. The full variable domain, its missing parts supplied by reference TRBV15 and TRBJ1-4, is DAMVIQNPRYQVTQFGKPVTLSCSQTLNHNVMYWYQQKSSQAPKLLFHYYDKDFNNEADTPDNFQSRRPNTSFCFLDIRSPGLGDTAMYLCATSPGRPGGTNEKLFFGSGTQLSVL.

This chain uses TRBV5-1 with TRBJ2-2; D is unresolved. The germline gives CDR1 SGHRS, CDR2 YFSETQ. V was pared by 3 bases and J by 3 bases, with 27 bases between. The CDR3 totals 20 residues. CDR3 in amino acids: CASSSMVRHSPGLDTGELFF. The CDR3 nucleotides read TGCGCCAGCAGCTCCATGGTGAGGCACTCCCCAGGTTTGGACACCGGGGAGCTGTTTTTT.

For this clonotype: One end of the junction is discordant with germline, which a read error may explain. The CDR3 protein is CASSLEAGGPGTQYF. The CDR3 region has the DNA TGTGCTAGCAGCTTAGAAGCGGGAGGGCCGGGTACGCAGTATTTT. The rearrangement joins TRBV7-7 to TRBJ2-3; 10 bases fit TRBD2. The CDR3 is 15 residues long. Germline V gives CDR1 SSHAT, CDR2 FNYEAQ (reference sequence). The full variable domain, in which reference TRBV7-7 and TRBJ2-3 provide the parts outside the CDR3, is GAGVSQSPRYKVTKRGQDVTLRCDPISSHATLYWYQQALGQGPEFLTYFNYEAQPDKSGLPSDRFSAERPEGSISTLTIQRTEQRDSAMYRCASSLEAGGPGTQYFGPGTRLTVL.

The J gene is TRBJ1-5, the V gene TRBV15, with D unclear. The ends were cut back, 8 bases at V and 6 bases at J, with 8 bases in the middle. CDR1 and CDR2 (germline): LNHNV, YYDKDF (reference sequence). The CDR3 length is 11 residues. The CDR3 DNA reads as TGTGCCACCTCCACCACTCAGCCCCAGCATTTT. Translating gives CATSTTQPQHF.

This clonotype has ten or more counts. The V gene is TRBV28, the J gene TRBJ2-7, with D unclear. The V and J ends lost 1 base and 2 bases respectively, with 6 bases between them. This CDR3 is built from 13 residues. The germline gives CDR1 MDHEN, CDR2 SYDVKM. The CDR3 DNA sequence: TGTGCCAGCAGTTTATCGCAGCCCTACGAGCAGTACTTC. As protein: CASSLSQPYEQYF. Combining the CDR3 with reference TRBV28 and TRBJ2-7 gives the whole variable domain DVKVTQSSRYLVKRTGEKVFLECVQDMDHENMFWYRQDPGLGLRLIYFSYDVKMKEKGDIPEGYSVSREKKERFSLILESASTNQTSMYLCASSLSQPYEQYFGPGTRLTVT.

With respect to this clonotype: This sequence is one base from a far larger clone and is likely a read error. The rearrangement uses TRBV28 and TRBJ2-5; 7 bases match TRBD1. The end of the DNA aligns better with TRBJ2-7, so the J call may be wrong. The CDR3 runs to 18 residues. Germline V lookup: CDR1 MDHEN, CDR2 SYDVKM. The chain's CDR3 is CASSLFGGSGSGGYEQYF. CDR3 in DNA: TGTGCCAGCAGTTTATTCGGCGGTTCCGGGTCAGGGGGATACGAGCAGTACTTC.

Comments on this clonotype: A much bigger clone sits one base away, suggesting this may be a read error. This chain connects TRBV28 to TRBJ2-5; 14 bases are shared with TRBD2. The CDR3 is made up of 18 amino acids. Germline V gene lookup returns CDR1 MDHEN and CDR2 SYDVKM. The V and J ends lost 8 bases and 11 bases, in that order; junction bases with no gene match: 22. In nucleotides, the CDR3 is TGTGCCAGCCTTCCGGGACTAGCGGGAGATGGTTACTACAATGAGCAGTACTTC. Its protein is CASLPGLAGDGYYNEQYF.

The V and J genes are TRBV30 and TRBJ2-5, with no clear D. Deletions cut 1 base from V and 7 bases from J, with 10 bases between. The CDR3 sequence is 12 residues long. From germline, CDR1 is GTSNPN and CDR2 SVGIG (reference sequence). For the CDR3, the DNA is TGTGCCTGGAGTGAAAACAATTGGACCCAGTACTTC. Encoded protein: CAWSENNWTQYF.

In this sample, this clonotype turned up a few times. The chain has TRBV30 and TRBJ1-2; D gene ambiguous. The V and J ends lost 7 bases and 8 bases respectively, with 14 bases between them. The CDR3 length is 11 residues. CDR1 GTSNPN and CDR2 SVGIG come from the germline V gene (reference sequence). CDR3 bases: TGTGCCTCCTCCTGGGGAAGCGGCTACACCTTC. It translates to CASSWGSGYTF. Looking up the rest from reference TRBV30 and TRBJ1-2 gives the full variable domain: SQTIHQWPATLVQPVGSPLSLECTVEGTSNPNLYWYRQAAGRGLQLLFYSVGIGQISSEVPQNLSASRPQDRQFILSSKKLLLSDSGFYLCASSWGSGYTFGSGTRLTVV.

This clonotype was found many times. The J gene is TRBJ2-3, the V gene TRBV7-6; D uncertain. The V end lost 2 bases, the J end lost 3 bases, and 6 bases lay between the germline ends. Germline assignment: CDR1 SGHVS and CDR2 FNYEAQ. The CDR3 is 13 amino acids. This chain's CDR3 is CASSLFATDTQYF. The CDR3 DNA sequence: TGTGCCAGCAGCTTATTCGCGACAGATACGCAGTATTTT.

This CDR3 reads CASSYSRTSREQYF. The CDR3 coding sequence is TGTGCCAGTAGTTACAGTCGTACCTCTAGGGAGCAGTACTTC. V gene TRBV19 combines with J gene TRBJ2-7; D call uncertain. The germline V and J ends were trimmed by 5 bases and 7 bases, with 18 bases remaining between them. The CDR3 runs to 14 residues. Germline V CDR1 and CDR2: LNHDA, SQIVND (reference sequence).

This sequence joins TRBV11-2 and TRBJ1-1; no firm D call. Germline CDR1 reads SGHAT; CDR2 reads FQNNGV. Trimming stripped 5 bases from V and 2 bases from J, with 12 bases between. This CDR3 contains 14 residues. The CDR3, as DNA: TGTGCCAGCAGCCGATACTTAACCAACACTGAAGCTTTCTTT. Translated, it gives CASSRYLTNTEAFF.

This clonotype has a handful of counts. The chain employs TRBV12-3 or TRBV12-4 and TRBJ2-7; D remains ambiguous. The CDR3 totals 14 residues. The V gene lost 5 bases and the J gene lost 2 bases, with 13 bases spanning the gap. The CDR3 reads CASSRLVLPYEQYF. The CDR3 nucleotides read TGTGCCAGCAGTAGACTGGTGCTTCCCTACGAGCAGTACTTC.

This clonotype has more than one count but fewer than ten. The rearrangement joins TRBV27 to TRBJ2-1; the D gene is possibly TRBD2 (6 bases). V lost 2 bases and J lost 3, with 11 bases in between. The CDR3 loop spans 15 amino acids. Per the germline V gene, CDR1 is MNHEY and CDR2 is SMNVEV (reference sequence). The CDR3 sequence: CASSLTQGLYNEQFF. CDR3 bases: TGTGCCAGCAGTTTAACGCAGGGACTCTACAATGAGCAGTTCTTC.

V is TRBV28 and J is TRBJ1-5, with D possibly being TRBD1 (6 bases). CDR1 is MDHEN, CDR2 SYDVKM, per germline. CDR3 length: 17 amino acids. V gave up 6 bases and J gave up 2 bases, with 20 bases separating them. This chain's CDR3 is CASRTQGPLGGNQPQHF. CDR3 nucleotides: TGTGCCAGCAGGACACAGGGCCCCCTTGGCGGCAATCAGCCCCAGCATTTT.

The table lists this clonotype with many counts. The V and J genes are TRBV6-1 and TRBJ2-7, with 7 bases aligning to TRBD1. The CDR3 is 15 residues long. Germline assignment: CDR1 MNHNS and CDR2 SASEGT. V gave up 5 bases and J gave up 7 bases; unmatched junction bases: 14. The CDR3: CASSPLRQGSGEQYF. The CDR3 nucleotides are TGTGCCAGCAGTCCCCTACGACAGGGTTCCGGGGAGCAGTACTTC.

This clonotype was observed many times. J is TRBJ2-3 and V is TRBV6-1; 7 bases are a match to TRBD1. This CDR3 is built from 13 residues. Per the germline V gene, CDR1 is MNHNS and CDR2 is SASEGT. J was trimmed by 4 bases and V by 7 bases; bases with no gene match: 5. This chain's CDR3 is CASIRQGPDTQYF. The CDR3 DNA is TGTGCCAGCATACGACAGGGCCCAGATACGCAGTATTTT.

Ten or more counts support this clonotype. The chain joins TRBV3-1 to TRBJ1-3, with TRBD1 matching over 10 bases. Unmatched junction bases numbered 10, after V lost 2 bases and J lost 6 bases. The CDR3 loop spans 17 amino acids. Germline V gives CDR1 LGHDT, CDR2 YNNKEL (reference sequence). CDR3 in DNA: TGTGCCAGCAGCCAACGATCTACCGGGACAGGGGTAAACACCATATATTTT. It codes for CASSQRSTGTGVNTIYF.

The V and J genes are TRBV20-1 and TRBJ1-2; the D gene is possibly TRBD1 (6 bases). V was cut by 7 bases and J by 3 bases, with 9 bases left in between. CDR3 size: 11 residues. In germline, CDR1 is DFQATT, CDR2 SNEGSKA (reference sequence). CDR3 residues: CSGQDYYGYTF. CDR3 DNA sequence: TGCAGTGGACAGGACTACTATGGCTACACCTTC.

The V and J genes are TRBV25-1 and TRBJ1-2; TRBD1 might be the D (6 bases). V shed 2 bases and J shed 6 bases, with 19 bases lying between them. The CDR3 totals 16 residues. The germline V gene has CDR1 MGHDK and CDR2 SYGVNS. The CDR3 DNA follows: TGTGCCAGCAGTGAAGTCCAGGGGCTAGCATCCAATGGCTACACCTTC. Its protein is CASSEVQGLASNGYTF.

This clonotype was recorded at least ten times. The chain uses TRBV7-2 and TRBJ2-1; 10 nucleotides line up with TRBD2. Looked up from germline, CDR1 is SGHTA and CDR2 is FQGNSA. This CDR3 contains 16 residues. Trimming at V came to 2 bases and at J to 8 bases, leaving 9 bases not matched to a gene. The CDR3 region is CASSLSRLAGEHEQFF. In DNA, the CDR3 is TGTGCCAGCAGCTTAAGCAGGCTAGCGGGAGAACATGAGCAGTTCTTC.

The chain is built from TRBV29-1 and TRBJ1-1; TRBD1 matches at 7 bases. The germline CDR1 and CDR2 sequences are SQVTM and ANQGSEA. This CDR3 has 10 residues. The J segment lost 11 bases and the V segment lost 5 bases, leaving 5 bases of the junction unmatched. CDR3 loop: CSVLDRTAFF. CDR3 bases: TGCAGCGTTTTGGACAGGACGGCTTTCTTT.

This sequence joins TRBV7-6 and TRBJ2-7; weak D call: TRBD1 (6 bases). V lost 5 bases, J lost 6 bases, and 20 bases lay in between. CDR1 is SGHVS, CDR2 FNYEAQ, per germline. The CDR3 has 15 residues. CDR3 sequence: CASSPLPGHVSEQYF. The CDR3 nucleotides read TGTGCCAGCAGCCCCCTTCCGGGACACGTCTCCGAGCAGTACTTC.

V and J are TRBV6-5 and TRBJ2-2; TRBD1 is a possible D gene (6 bases). Germline V gene lookup returns CDR1 MNHEY and CDR2 SVGAGI. This CDR3 contains 14 residues. V was cut by 2 bases and J by 5 bases, with 9 bases left in between. The CDR3 bases are TGTGCCAGCAGTTACGAGGGGGATACCGGGGAGCTGTTTTTT. It encodes CASSYEGDTGELFF.

The CDR3 loop is CASSTGTGGGETQYF. The CDR3 DNA follows: TGCGCCAGCAGCACCGGGACAGGGGGAGGCGAGACCCAGTACTTC. The rearrangement links TRBV5-1 to TRBJ2-5; 11 bases are a match to TRBD1. Germline CDR1 reads SGHRS; CDR2 reads YFSETQ. After removal of 4 bases from V and 5 bases from J, the junction contained 7 bases not matched to a gene. CDR3 size: 15 residues. Drawing the rest from reference TRBV5-1 and TRBJ2-5, the complete variable domain is KAGVTQTPRYLIKTRGQQVTLSCSPISGHRSVSWYQQTPGQGLQFLFEYFSETQRNKGNFPGRFSGRQFSNSRSEMNVSTLELGDSALYLCASSTGTGGGETQYFGPGTRLLVL.

DNA of the CDR3: TGCAGTGTCAGGTGGGCAGATACGCAGTATTTT. Its protein product is CSVRWADTQYF. The rearrangement uses TRBV20-1 and TRBJ2-3; no definite D call. The CDR3 extends over 11 amino acids. CDR1 is DFQATT, CDR2 SNEGSKA, per germline (reference sequence). Trimming took 7 bases from V and 4 from J, leaving 9 bases between them.